This TCR beta chain was captured in a study of beta chain features in type 1 diabetes. Study-level background: Healthy donors and patients showed comparable age, gender and cell yields. General observations from the study: VDJ junctions in type 1 diabetes patients carried more deletions and fewer insertions. The cDNA sequencing approach could over-represent high-TCR-expressing cells.

Since all of the isolated RNA was reverse transcribed, expressed TCRB transcripts were what got sequenced. Data came from immunoSEQ multiplex PCR; TCRdb stores just in-frame clones and leaves some out. The data contain 500,000 to 700,000 clones, around 15% of them singletons. Note on this clone: Its antigen is not known. The junction does not match germline at one end; this may be a read error.

This CDR3 has 14 residues. Germline V gene lookup returns CDR1 KGHSH and CDR2 LQKENI. A heparinised blood draw that averaged around 100 mL was obtained once from each donor. The sequenced sample was naive CD4+ T cells from blood. This chain uses TRBV18 with TRBJ1-2, with 8 nucleotides matching TRBD1. The source of this sequence is a man aged 18 to 30 in good health. The CDR3: CASSPQGQDESYTF. The CDR3 bases are TGTGCCAGCTCGCCACAGGGACAGGATGAGAGCTACACCTTC.